This T cell receptor beta chain was profiled in a study of blood T cells in healthy people across ages. It was with a sample-barcoded 5' primer and a J-beta primer mix that a second PCR of roughly 7 to 12 cycles was run. TCRdb re-derived calls from the 5' RACE reads in MiXCR, one entry per CDR3 protein. Altogether approximately 1.5 million distinct CDR3 sequences are present, around 40% being singletons, with the ten largest covering around 4%. Broader study findings: Diversity of TCR beta correlated strongly with naive T cell percentage. The fall in TCR beta diversity per million T cells was roughly linear with age.

This CDR3 has 14 residues. Germline trimming cut 2 bases from V and 7 bases from J; bases unmatched to any gene: 8. Germline V gives CDR1 SGHRS, CDR2 YFSETQ. About this clonotype: The antigen is not known.

Sequenced input: blood. The chain links TRBV5-1 to TRBJ2-7, with 8 nucleotides matching TRBD2. This receptor was identified in a woman aged 18-30 years in good health. The CDR3 sequence is CASSFGTRAGEQYF. The CDR3 DNA is TGCGCCAGCAGCTTCGGGACTAGGGCCGGGGAGCAGTACTTC. The full variable domain, completed using reference TRBV5-1 and TRBJ2-7, is KAGVTQTPRYLIKTRGQQVTLSCSPISGHRSVSWYQQTPGQGLQFLFEYFSETQRNKGNFPGRFSGRQFSNSRSEMNVSTLELGDSALYLCASSFGTRAGEQYFGPGTRLTVT.